These T cell receptor beta chains were read from a single sample in a study of early T cells in non-severe SARS-CoV-2 infection. TCRdb ran MiXCR on the 5' RACE reads and lists one entry per CDR3 protein. The table lists some 59,000 distinct CDR3 sequences, over 9.5% of them singletons. Input material: whole blood. The source is an adult who was a healthcare worker with PCR-confirmed SARS-CoV-2 infection or an uninfected control (not recorded which). Each CDR3 is given with its conserved first and last residue. A D gene is named only where the DNA matches it firmly. Not every row has a clone size; where given, it reads once, few, many or a size class.

CDR3 protein | CDR3 DNA | J gene | V gene | D gene | clone size
CASSPGLAGAAYEQYF | TGTGCCAGCAGTCCGGGACTAGCGGGAGCTGCCTACGAGCAGTACTTC | TRBJ2-7 | TRBV12-3/TRBV12-4 | TRBD2 | many
CSAPTTGNYGYTF | TGCAGTGCTCCCACGACAGGAAACTATGGCTACACCTTC | TRBJ1-2 | TRBV20-1 | NA | many
CASSLSFGNEQFF | TGTGCCAGCAGCTTATCGTTTGGGAATGAGCAGTTCTTC | TRBJ2-1 | TRBV7-2 | NA | once
CASSEATRHEQYF | TGTGCCAGCAGTGAAGCGACTAGGCACGAGCAGTACTTC | TRBJ2-7 | TRBV6-1 | NA | many
CASSSLGYNEQFF | TGTGCCAGCAGCTCTCTAGGATACAATGAGCAGTTCTTC | TRBJ2-1 | TRBV5-5 | NA | few
CASSILGHLYGYTF | TGTGCCAGTAGTATCCTGGGACACCTCTATGGCTACACCTTC | TRBJ1-2 | TRBV19 | NA | many
CASSLAGGRNEQFF | TGCGCCAGCAGCTTAGCGGGAGGTCGTAATGAGCAGTTCTTC | TRBJ2-1 | TRBV5-1 | TRBD2 | NA
CASRTGQGGTGELFF | TGTGCCAGCAGAACCGGACAGGGGGGCACCGGGGAGCTGTTTTTT | TRBJ2-2 | TRBV7-8 | TRBD1 | few
CASSLGLAVNQETQYF | TGTGCCAGCAGCCTCGGACTAGCGGTAAACCAAGAGACCCAGTACTTC | TRBJ2-5 | TRBV11-2 | TRBD2 | few
CSVLAANYGYTF | TGCAGCGTTTTAGCAGCTAACTATGGCTACACCTTC | TRBJ1-2 | TRBV29-1 | NA | few
CASSCPTGGQETQYF | TGTGCCAGCAGCTGCCCGACAGGGGGGCAAGAGACCCAGTACTTC | TRBJ2-5 | TRBV7-3 | TRBD1 | many
CASSKDRDGYQPQHF | TGTGCCAGCAGTAAAGACAGGGACGGGTATCAGCCCCAGCATTTT | TRBJ1-5 | TRBV27 | TRBD1 | many
CASSYKGQGFRETQYF | TGTGCCAGCAGTTATAAGGGACAGGGGTTTCGAGAGACCCAGTACTTC | TRBJ2-5 | TRBV6-2/TRBV6-3 | TRBD1 | NA
CASSLQRTHGEQFF | TGCGCCAGCAGCTTACAAAGAACCCACGGTGAGCAGTTCTTC | TRBJ2-1 | TRBV7-2 | NA | few
CSVEGTSGSTDTQYF | TGCAGCGTTGAGGGTACTAGCGGAAGCACAGATACGCAGTATTTT | TRBJ2-3 | TRBV29-1 | TRBD2 | few
CASSPSGGNYEQYF | TGTGCCAGCAGTCCCTCGGGCGGAAACTACGAGCAGTACTTC | TRBJ2-7 | TRBV12-3/TRBV12-4 | NA | NA
CSARERYGYTF | TGCAGTGCTAGAGAGCGCTATGGCTACACCTTC | TRBJ1-2 | TRBV20-1 | NA | many
CSAIDRQAGNTIYF | TGCAGTGCTATCGACAGGCAGGCTGGAAACACCATATATTTT | TRBJ1-3 | TRBV20-1 | NA | NA
CASSPGPGTSGKKNEQFF | TGTGCCAGCAGCCCCGGACCCGGGACTAGCGGGAAAAAGAATGAGCAGTTCTTC | TRBJ2-1 | TRBV7-9 | TRBD2 | few
CASSLGQSGGYGYTF | TGCGCCAGCAGCCTCGGACAGTCCGGGGGCTATGGCTACACCTTC | TRBJ1-2 | TRBV5-1 | NA | few
CASSQEPSGERTQYF | TGTGCCAGCAGCCAAGAACCTAGCGGGGAGAGGACCCAGTACTTC | TRBJ2-5 | TRBV3-1 | TRBD2 | few
CASSTGHLSGNTIYF | TGTGCCAGCAGCACCGGACATCTCTCTGGAAACACCATATATTTT | TRBJ1-3 | TRBV12-3/TRBV12-4 | NA | many
CASTGGQVDEQFF | TGTGCCAGCACCGGGGGTCAGGTCGATGAGCAGTTCTTC | TRBJ2-1 | TRBV7-9 | NA | NA
CASSKTDTQYF | TGTGCCAGCAGTAAAACAGATACGCAGTATTTT | TRBJ2-3 | TRBV12-3/TRBV12-4 | NA | few
CASSRDRESEKLFF | TGTGCCAGCTCCCGGGACAGGGAGTCGGAAAAACTGTTTTTT | TRBJ1-4 | TRBV18 | TRBD1 | NA
CASSQGTRGNTGELFF | TGTGCCAGCAGCCAAGGGACCCGTGGGAACACCGGGGAGCTGTTTTTT | TRBJ2-2 | TRBV7-9 | NA | few
CASKPGTGVDGYTF | TGCGCCAGCAAACCCGGGACAGGGGTAGATGGCTACACCTTC | TRBJ1-2 | TRBV5-1 | TRBD1 | NA
CASSHRTVNTGELFF | TGTGCCAGCAGCCATCGGACAGTAAACACCGGGGAGCTGTTTTTT | TRBJ2-2 | TRBV7-2 | NA | few
CASSSEGQNQPQHF | TGTGCCAGCAGCTCCGAAGGACAGAATCAGCCCCAGCATTTT | TRBJ1-5 | TRBV5-6 | NA | NA
CASSSVSGDHQETQYF | TGTGCCAGCAGCTCCGTTAGCGGGGACCACCAAGAGACCCAGTACTTC | TRBJ2-5 | TRBV4-2 | TRBD2 | many
CASTTAWTQYF | TGTGCCAGCACTACCGCATGGACGCAGTATTTT | TRBJ2-3 | TRBV7-2 | NA | NA
CAIGPGQPLNEKLFF | TGTGCCATCGGACCGGGACAGCCTCTTAATGAAAAACTGTTTTTT | TRBJ1-4 | TRBV10-3 | TRBD1 | many
CSAQDPRTGNEQFF | TGCAGTGCCCAGGATCCGCGGACGGGCAATGAGCAGTTCTTC | TRBJ2-1 | TRBV20-1 | NA | many
CASSLQGGSQPQHF | TGTGCCAGCAGCTTACAGGGGGGATCTCAGCCCCAGCATTTT | TRBJ1-5 | TRBV2 | TRBD1 | many
CASSLAPRGYTF | TGTGCCAGCAGCTTGGCCCCTCGCGGCTACACCTTC | TRBJ1-2 | TRBV5-6 | NA | many
CASSFHSANTEAFF | TGTGCCAGCAGTTTCCACAGCGCGAACACTGAAGCTTTCTTT | TRBJ1-1 | TRBV6-2/TRBV6-3 | NA | few
CAINGGTDTQYF | TGTGCCATCAATGGGGGCACAGATACGCAGTATTTT | TRBJ2-3 | TRBV10-3 | NA | many
CASSLGLRAEQYF | TGCGCCAGCAGCTTGGGACTGCGAGCCGAGCAGTACTTC | TRBJ2-7 | TRBV5-1 | NA | many
CASSQGQSYGYTF | TGTGCCAGCAGCCAGGGACAATCCTATGGCTACACCTTC | TRBJ1-2 | TRBV3-1 | NA | many
CASSQLGELFF | TGTGCCAGCAGCCAACTCGGGGAGCTGTTTTTT | TRBJ2-2 | TRBV3-1 | NA | NA
CSAIPGQGTDTQYF | TGCAGTGCTATCCCGGGACAGGGGACAGATACGCAGTATTTT | TRBJ2-3 | TRBV20-1 | TRBD1 | few
CASSLASGIEQFF | TGCGCCAGCAGCTTGGCTAGCGGGATTGAGCAGTTCTTC | TRBJ2-1 | TRBV5-1 | TRBD2 | NA
CASSRTGATEAFF | TGTGCCAGCAGTCGCACGGGGGCCACTGAAGCTTTCTTT | TRBJ1-1 | TRBV11-2 | NA | many
CASTAGQGRTEAFF | TGTGCCAGCACTGCTGGACAGGGGAGAACTGAAGCTTTCTTT | TRBJ1-1 | TRBV12-3/TRBV12-4 | TRBD1 | few
CSAKSGTGTGELFF | TGCAGTGCTAAAAGCGGGACAGGCACCGGGGAGCTGTTTTTT | TRBJ2-2 | TRBV20-1 | NA | NA